These 28 T cell receptor beta chains were all obtained from the same sample, sequenced in a study of beta chain features in type 1 diabetes listed by TCRdb under 2018. Their target antigens are unknown. The research as a whole found: A moderate but significant shortening of TCRB CDR3 length was observed in type 1 diabetes patients in all four CD4+ subsets.

To prepare the library, the immunoSEQ multiplex PCR assay was applied. The entire isolated RNA was reverse transcribed using the High Capacity cDNA Reverse Transcription Kit, and thus expressed TCRB transcripts were sequenced. In TCRdb, the immuneACCESS table is reduced to in-frame sequences with V and J assigned. These tables do not hold every clone; where another copy was compared, an unresolved V gene accounts for under half, and the others remain unexplained. The sample contains 100,000 to 150,000 clones, 15% to 20% of them found a single time. Jointly, the top ten make up 2.3% of the sample. The specimen was central memory CD4+ T cells from blood. These receptors originate from a man in his thirties or forties with type 1 diabetes.

This clone has only a few counts. The rearrangement links TRBV11-3 to TRBJ2-1; no firm D call. Germline CDR1 and CDR2: SGHNT and YENEEA. The length of the CDR3 is 13 residues. V lost 5 bases and J lost 4, with 9 bases in between. CDR3 DNA sequence: TGTGCCAGCAGCCCTGGGCGGTACAATGAGCAGTTCTTC. This translates into CASSPGRYNEQFF. The full variable domain, rest sourced from reference TRBV11-3 and TRBJ2-1, is EAGVVQSPRYKIIEKKQPVAFWCNPISGHNTLYWYLQNLGQGPELLIRYENEEAVDDSQLPKDRFSAERLKGVDSTLKIQPAELGDSAVYLCASSPGRYNEQFFGPGTRLTVL.

V usage is TRBV29-1 and J usage is TRBJ2-7; 7 bases map to TRBD1. After removal of 7 bases from V and 3 bases from J, the junction contained 12 bases not matched to a gene. Germline V gene sequence: CDR1 SQVTM, CDR2 ANQGSEA. This CDR3 has 14 amino acids. CDR3 loop: CSGGVRQGLYEQYF. The CDR3 region has the DNA TGCAGCGGTGGAGTCCGACAGGGTCTCTACGAGCAGTACTTC.

This chain uses TRBV7-8 with TRBJ2-3, with D unresolved. Germline V lookup: CDR1 SGHVS, CDR2 FQNEAQ. Trimming pared 3 bases from V and 8 bases from J, leaving 9 bases between. CDR3 size: 12 residues. Written as DNA, the CDR3 is TGTGCCAGCAGCTTCGATATGGTTACGCAGTATTTT. Translation gives CASSFDMVTQYF.

This clone was detected a few times. The chain recombines TRBV6-5 with TRBJ2-4; D ambiguous. This CDR3 contains 13 residues. V gave up 6 bases and J gave up 9 bases, with 15 bases separating them. Germline V gene data show CDR1 as MNHEY and CDR2 as SVGAGI. The CDR3 here is CASSWSFLGIQYF. The DNA for the CDR3 is TGTGCCAGCAGCTGGTCCTTCTTGGGCATTCAGTACTTC.

This clone was recorded at least ten times. V and J are TRBV5-1 and TRBJ2-1; maybe TRBD2 (6 bases). V was clipped by 5 bases and J by 8 bases, with 17 bases between them. Looked up from germline, CDR1 is SGHRS and CDR2 is YFSETQ. This CDR3 is 14 amino acids long. The CDR3 loop is CASREGPTQHEQFF. For the CDR3, the DNA is TGCGCCAGCAGGGAGGGACCTACGCAGCATGAGCAGTTCTTC.

The chain has TRBV4-3 and TRBJ1-5; 8 bases line up with TRBD1. The CDR3 runs to 18 residues. V lost 3 bases, J lost 0 bases, and 10 bases stayed unmatched. CDR1 and CDR2 (germline): LGHNA, YSLEER. The CDR3 loop is CASSQGQDLHNSNQPQHF. Written as DNA, the CDR3 is TGCGCCAGCAGCCAGGGACAGGACTTACACAATAGCAATCAGCCCCAGCATTTT.

The chain carries TRBV6-5 and TRBJ2-7; 7 nucleotides line up with TRBD1. CDR1 MNHEY and CDR2 SVGAGI come from the germline V gene. CDR3 length: 16 amino acids. The V gene end was trimmed by 0 bases and the J gene end by 4 bases; junction bases not matched to a gene: 9. CDR3 bases: TGTGCCAGCAGTTACTCGAGAACAGGGGATGGGTACGAGCAGTACTTC. Amino acids: CASSYSRTGDGYEQYF.

Points on this clone: Distinct nucleotide sequences in the sample also encode this CDR3. The chain links TRBV4-3 to TRBJ1-5; D is ambiguous. From germline, CDR1 is LGHNA and CDR2 YSLEER. CDR3 size: 13 residues. V was cut by 0 bases and J by 6 bases, with 6 bases left in between. CDR3 amino acids: CASSQDRGQPQHF. The CDR3 coding sequence is TGCGCCAGCAGCCAAGATCGGGGTCAGCCCCAGCATTTT.

This clone showed up just a few times. The chain has TRBV6-5 and TRBJ1-2; a possible D gene is TRBD1 (5 bases). The length of the CDR3 is 12 residues. V was shortened by 6 bases and J by 6 bases, with 11 bases between the two germline ends. The germline gives CDR1 MNHEY, CDR2 SVGAGI. This CDR3 reads CASSQGPDGYTF. In nucleotides, the CDR3 is TGTGCCAGCAGCCAGGGACCGGATGGCTACACCTTC.

The chain uses TRBV28 and TRBJ2-4; 14 nucleotides line up with TRBD2. V was clipped by 7 bases and J by 7 bases; unmatched bases: 18. Germline V gene lookup returns CDR1 MDHEN and CDR2 SYDVKM. The CDR3 length is 19 residues. CDR3 nucleotide sequence: TGTGCCAGCACTACTTTGGGGACTAGCGGGGGCCCTACGGGTAACATTCAGTACTTC. Amino acid sequence: CASTTLGTSGGPTGNIQYF.

This clone came up a few times. This chain links TRBV7-2 with TRBJ1-5; TRBD1 agrees at 8 bases. V shed 3 bases, J shed 6 bases, and the junction held 7 bases outside the gene matches. Germline V gene lookup returns CDR1 SGHTA and CDR2 FQGNSA. The CDR3 is 15 amino acids. The CDR3 region is CASSFVQGEGQPQHF. The CDR3 nucleotides are TGTGCCAGCAGCTTCGTACAGGGGGAAGGTCAGCCCCAGCATTTT.

The rearrangement links TRBV5-1 to TRBJ1-1; D ambiguous. This CDR3 is built from 13 residues. With 3 bases removed from V and 2 bases from J, the gap between germline ends came to 8 bases. The V gene's germline CDR1 is SGHRS and CDR2 YFSETQ. CDR3 residues: CASSYNSNTEAFF. As DNA, the CDR3 is TGCGCCAGCAGCTATAACTCCAACACTGAAGCTTTCTTT.

CDR3 amino acids: CASSRTGRRSPLHF. The DNA for the CDR3 is TGTGCCAGCAGTCGCACGGGGAGGAGATCACCCCTCCACTTT. V is TRBV27 and J is TRBJ1-6; no firm D call. V was clipped by 5 bases and J by 10 bases, with 15 bases between them. The CDR3 loop spans 14 amino acids. Germline V lookup: CDR1 MNHEY, CDR2 SMNVEV (reference sequence).

The chain links TRBV5-1 to TRBJ2-7, with D tentatively TRBD1 (5 bases). The germline V gene has CDR1 SGHRS and CDR2 YFSETQ. The CDR3 loop spans 14 amino acids. Trimming removed 4 bases from V and 3 bases from J, with 14 bases in between. CDR3 nucleotide sequence: TGCGCCAGCAGCCTAGGGCAGGGAAGCTACGAGCAGTACTTC. It is translated as CASSLGQGSYEQYF.

The chain has TRBV11-2 and TRBJ1-4; D ambiguous. V lost 2 bases to trimming and J lost 8 bases, with 6 bases between them. The germline gives CDR1 SGHAT, CDR2 FQNNGV. The CDR3 sequence is 12 residues long. The CDR3 sequence is CASSLSEEKLFF. CDR3 in DNA: TGTGCCAGCAGCTTAAGCGAAGAAAAACTGTTTTTT.

By sample fraction, this clone is medium-sized. The J gene is TRBJ1-4, the V gene TRBV4-3, with 12 bases identical to TRBD1. The CDR3 length is 18 residues. V gave up 4 bases and J gave up 7 bases; unmatched junction bases: 13. Germline assignment: CDR1 LGHNA and CDR2 YSLEER. Written as DNA, the CDR3 is TGCGCCAGCAGCCGACTTCCGGGACAGGGGGCTGGGGGTGAAAAACTGTTTTTT. It specifies CASSRLPGQGAGGEKLFF.

The chain links TRBV4-3 to TRBJ1-2; D is ambiguous. From germline, CDR1 is LGHNA and CDR2 YSLEER. V lost 0 bases and J lost 2, with 10 bases in between. This CDR3 region has 15 residues. CDR3 coding DNA: TGCGCCAGCAGCCAAGATTTCCAGGACAACTATGGCTACACCTTC. Translated: CASSQDFQDNYGYTF.

This clone was recorded only once. V gene TRBV7-2 combines with J gene TRBJ1-2, with 9 bases fitting TRBD1. The CDR3 is made up of 14 amino acids. V lost 5 bases, J lost 7 bases, and 8 bases stayed unmatched. Germline assignment: CDR1 SGHTA and CDR2 FQGNSA. CDR3 protein: CASSAGQGLGGYTF. The CDR3, as DNA: TGTGCCAGCAGCGCCGGACAGGGGTTGGGTGGCTACACCTTC.

This clone is medium-sized. This chain uses TRBV14 with TRBJ2-3; D is possibly TRBD2 (5 bases). V was trimmed by 0 bases and J by 10 bases, leaving 17 bases between them. The CDR3 spans 15 residues. Germline CDR1 and CDR2: SGHDN and FVKESK. The chain's CDR3 is CASSQDTVWTPSQYF. In DNA, the CDR3 is TGTGCCAGCAGCCAAGATACTGTATGGACTCCATCGCAGTATTTT.

V and J are TRBV27 and TRBJ1-4; 7 bases are shared with TRBD1. CDR3 length: 14 amino acids. Germline CDR1 MNHEY, CDR2 SMNVEV (reference sequence). The V and J ends lost 4 bases and 3 bases, in that order; junction bases with no gene match: 2. CDR3 residues: CASSSGTANEKLFF. The DNA for the CDR3 is TGTGCCAGCAGTTCCGGGACAGCTAATGAAAAACTGTTTTTT.

This clone was observed a handful of times. The J gene is TRBJ2-3, the V gene TRBV23-1, with a possible D match to TRBD1 (6 bases). TRBV23-1 is classed as an ORF, of uncertain function. The V and J ends lost 0 bases and 2 bases respectively, with 21 bases between them. The CDR3 totals 19 residues. The CDR3 spells CASSQSEMSGASDTDTQYF. CDR3 coding DNA: TGCGCCAGCAGTCAATCAGAAATGTCAGGGGCATCGGACACAGATACGCAGTATTTT.

The chain recombines TRBV29-1 with TRBJ2-4; D may match TRBD1 or TRBD2 (6 bases each). CDR1 SQVTM and CDR2 ANQGSEA come from the germline V gene. Trimming shortened V by 5 bases and J by 3 bases, and 17 bases separated the two germline ends. CDR3 length equals 15 residues. The CDR3 region is CSVLGGGEGKNIQYF. CDR3 DNA sequence: TGCAGCGTTTTAGGAGGGGGAGAGGGCAAAAACATTCAGTACTTC.

This chain joins TRBV7-2 and TRBJ2-1; D not resolved. Trimming shortened V by 4 bases and J by 5 bases, and 9 bases separated the two germline ends. The CDR3 totals 13 residues. CDR1 and CDR2 (germline): SGHTA, FQGNSA. The CDR3 DNA sequence: TGTGCCAGCAGCTCCTCAGCTAACAATGAGCAGTTCTTC. This gives the protein CASSSSANNEQFF.

The V and J genes are TRBV11-2 and TRBJ2-5; the match to TRBD2 covers 10 bases. The CDR3 spans 16 residues. The germline gives CDR1 SGHAT, CDR2 FQNNGV. With V trimmed by 5 bases and J by 1 base, 7 bases remained unmatched. The CDR3 region is CASSPRTSGGQETQYF. The CDR3 DNA follows: TGTGCCAGCAGCCCGCGGACTAGCGGAGGCCAAGAGACCCAGTACTTC.

This clone was counted only a few times. The rearrangement links TRBV11-3 to TRBJ1-1; TRBD1 agrees at 9 bases. This CDR3 has 18 residues. The ends lost 2 bases at V and 9 bases at J; junction bases unmatched: 19. Germline CDR1 and CDR2: SGHNT and YENEEA. CDR3 sequence (DNA): TGTGCCAGCAGCTTAAGTTTCCCCCGACCGGGACAGGGTCCCCAAGCTTTCTTT. Protein: CASSLSFPRPGQGPQAFF.

This clone was seen more than once but under ten times. V gene TRBV7-9 combines with J gene TRBJ1-2; a possible D gene is TRBD1 (5 bases). Trimming pared 3 bases from V and 4 bases from J, leaving 15 bases between. The CDR3 totals 15 residues. Germline V gene sequence: CDR1 SEHNR, CDR2 FQNEAQ (reference sequence). In nucleotides, the CDR3 is TGTGCCAGCAGCTTTCCCAGGGAGGTCGGCTATGGCTACACCTTC. This codes for CASSFPREVGYGYTF.

The V and J genes are TRBV7-2 and TRBJ2-5; possibly TRBD1 for D (5 bases). The germline V gene encodes CDR1 SGHTA and CDR2 FQGNSA. The length of the CDR3 is 15 residues. V lost 4 bases and J lost 1, with 13 bases in between. The CDR3 coding sequence is TGTGCCAGCAGCTGGCGATGGGGCCCCCAAGAGACCCAGTACTTC. Translated: CASSWRWGPQETQYF.

This chain connects TRBV29-1 to TRBJ2-5; D is ambiguous. CDR3 length: 10 amino acids. The germline gives CDR1 SQVTM, CDR2 ANQGSEA. Trimming left V 4 bases short and J 7 bases short, with 7 bases between. This CDR3 is CSVVRATQYF. DNA for the CDR3: TGCAGCGTTGTTAGGGCGACCCAGTACTTC.